The clone carrying this T cell receptor (beta chain) turned up a few times. Its specificity is not known. This specimen belongs to a study of T cell repertoires in cytomegalovirus infection. In the study overall: Carrying CMV and the relevant HLA type showed in public TCR beta signatures.

TCRdb called the reads again in MiXCR, with one record for every CDR3 protein. The data hold some 180,000 distinct CDR3 sequences, with about a sixth observed a single time. Whole-study findings and limits: The ex vivo response was dominated by HLA-C-restricted CMV-specific TCR beta clonotypes. Summed frequency of public TCR beta families distinguished CMV carriers with the relevant HLA.

The sequence derives from a human donor in good health (CMV status not recorded). Some clones in this sample may be carry-over from other donors' samples. The material sequenced was CD8+ T cells from PBMCs.

CDR3 bases: TGTGCCAGCAGCTTCGGGTTTGGGACAACGGACCCCATAGGCTACACCTTC. The encoded protein is CASSFGFGTTDPIGYTF. The J gene is TRBJ1-2, the V gene TRBV7-9, with D possibly matching TRBD1 (6 bases). Germline CDR1 SEHNR, CDR2 FQNEAQ (reference sequence). V gave up 3 bases and J gave up 8 bases, with 25 bases separating them. The CDR3 runs to 17 residues.